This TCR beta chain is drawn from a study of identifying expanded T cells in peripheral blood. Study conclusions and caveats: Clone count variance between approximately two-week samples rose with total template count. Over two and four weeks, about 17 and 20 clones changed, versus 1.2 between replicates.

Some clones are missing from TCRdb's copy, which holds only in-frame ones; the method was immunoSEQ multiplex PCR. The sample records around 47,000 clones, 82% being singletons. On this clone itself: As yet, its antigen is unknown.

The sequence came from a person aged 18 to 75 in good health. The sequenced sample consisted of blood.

CDR3 loop: CASGLTGHEQFF. The CDR3 nucleotides read TGTGCCAGCGGGCTTACGGGACATGAGCAGTTCTTC. The V call is TRBV5-4, the J call TRBJ2-1; perhaps D is TRBD1 or TRBD2 (5 bases each). V dropped 7 bases and J dropped 8 bases, with 13 bases sitting between them. Germline V gives CDR1 SGHNT, CDR2 YYREEE (reference sequence). This CDR3 has 12 amino acids. The entire variable domain, with the rest obtained from reference TRBV5-4 and TRBJ2-1, is as follows: ETGVTQSPTHLIKTRGQQVTLRCSSQSGHNTVSWYQQALGQGPQFIFQYYREEENGRGNFPPRFSGLQFPNYSSELNVNALELDDSALYLCASGLTGHEQFFGPGTRLTVL.